This section outlines one T cell receptor (beta chain) sequence together with its context. Sequencing used immunoSEQ multiplex PCR; TCRdb keeps in-frame clones, though not all of them. The sample lists more than 250,000 clones, roughly 90% occurring once. Germline V lookup: CDR1 SGDLS, CDR2 YYNGEE. The CDR3 consists of 15 residues. Trimming pared 0 bases from V and 4 bases from J, leaving 13 bases between. The data stem from a study of blood T cell repertoires in COVID-19. The chain is built from TRBV9 and TRBJ1-2; D uncertain. The sequenced sample was PBMCs or T cells enriched from blood (not recorded which). The source of this sequence is a woman younger than 45 who had recovered from COVID-19. The CDR3 DNA follows: TGTGCCAGCAGCGTAGCCGCACTCGGTGGCTATGGCTACACCTTC. Its protein is CASSVAALGGYGYTF.